Listed below are T cell receptor beta chains from one sample, sequenced in a study of T cells after yellow fever vaccination. MiXCR, applied by TCRdb to the 5' RACE reads, yields one record per CDR3 protein. In the table there are hundreds of thousands of distinct CDR3 sequences, approximately 12% of which are singletons. The material was CD4+ T cells sorted from PBMCs, obtained 15 days after the yellow fever booster vaccination. The origin of the receptors is a man aged 18 to 35 who received the YFV17D yellow fever vaccine. Both conserved end residues are part of each CDR3. D genes are given only for firm matches. Clone size is given for some rows only: seen once, a few or many times, or a class if the clone is expanded.

D | size | J | V | DNA | CDR3
TRBD2 | NA | TRBJ2-3 | TRBV7-3 | TGTGCCAGCAGCTCTCGACTAGCGGGCACAGATACGCAGTATTTT | CASSSRLAGTDTQYF
NA | many | TRBJ2-5 | TRBV5-1 | TGCGCCAGCAGCTTGGAGGGTAGGAAAGAGACCCAGTACTTC | CASSLEGRKETQYF
NA | few | TRBJ2-7 | TRBV6-2/TRBV6-3 | TGTGCCAGCAGTTACTTCAGGGAGGGGGCGTACGAGCAGTACTTC | CASSYFREGAYEQYF
NA | few | TRBJ2-6 | TRBV5-1 | TGCGCCAGCAGCGCGGACTTTCTCTCTGGGGCCAACGTCCTGACTTTC | CASSADFLSGANVLTF
NA | few | TRBJ2-3 | TRBV7-9 | TGTGCCAGCCTTTTCGTAGGGAACACAGATACGCAGTATTTT | CASLFVGNTDTQYF
NA | many | TRBJ2-1 | TRBV6-5 | TGTGCCAGCACCCCCCCAGGGGACAATGAGCAGTTCTTC | CASTPPGDNEQFF
NA | few | TRBJ2-7 | TRBV24-1 | TGTGCCACCAGTGATTATCAGGGCTCCGAGCAGTACTTC | CATSDYQGSEQYF
NA | few | TRBJ1-6 | TRBV20-1 | TGCAGTGCTGACCCTACTAACAGGATGGTTCCTTCACCCCTCCACTTT | CSADPTNRMVPSPLHF
TRBD1 | many | TRBJ1-3 | TRBV6-6 | TGTGCCAGCAGGGAGGGGGCAGGAAACACCATATATTTT | CASREGAGNTIYF
NA | NA | TRBJ1-2 | TRBV7-2 | TGTGCCAGCAGCTCGGGCATTAACTATGGCTACACCTTC | CASSSGINYGYTF